This T cell receptor (beta chain) was captured in a study of cytomegalovirus exposure and HLA in healthy donors. Study-level background: The same platform used for the roughly 600 first-cohort repertoires was also used for the 95 to 150 validation repertoires, as a later analysis reported.

The CDR3 has 15 amino acids. Trimming removed 5 bases from V and 4 bases from J; junction bases left unmatched: 7. Germline CDR1 reads LNHDA; CDR2 reads SQIVND (reference sequence). The donors were members of the validation cohort comprising about 130 subjects, separate from the roughly 690-subject first cohort. Sequenced by immunoSEQ multiplex PCR; TCRdb stores in-frame clones only, minus some. The profile shows about 170,000 clones, roughly 90% of them singletons. General study results and limits: First-cohort TCR clusters were later found to tend to co-occur in the 90 to 150 validation repertoires. Three of the chains that were CMV-associated were confirmed in vitro to be specific for CMV antigens.

A note on this clone: Its antigen is not known.

The chain couples TRBV19 to TRBJ1-5, with 8 bases identical to TRBD1. This TCR derives from a woman in her twenties or thirties in good health and CMV-seronegative. Sequenced sample: PBMCs. This chain's CDR3 is CASSQGGQGNQPQHF. The CDR3 coding sequence is TGTGCCAGTAGTCAGGGAGGACAGGGAAATCAGCCCCAGCATTTT.